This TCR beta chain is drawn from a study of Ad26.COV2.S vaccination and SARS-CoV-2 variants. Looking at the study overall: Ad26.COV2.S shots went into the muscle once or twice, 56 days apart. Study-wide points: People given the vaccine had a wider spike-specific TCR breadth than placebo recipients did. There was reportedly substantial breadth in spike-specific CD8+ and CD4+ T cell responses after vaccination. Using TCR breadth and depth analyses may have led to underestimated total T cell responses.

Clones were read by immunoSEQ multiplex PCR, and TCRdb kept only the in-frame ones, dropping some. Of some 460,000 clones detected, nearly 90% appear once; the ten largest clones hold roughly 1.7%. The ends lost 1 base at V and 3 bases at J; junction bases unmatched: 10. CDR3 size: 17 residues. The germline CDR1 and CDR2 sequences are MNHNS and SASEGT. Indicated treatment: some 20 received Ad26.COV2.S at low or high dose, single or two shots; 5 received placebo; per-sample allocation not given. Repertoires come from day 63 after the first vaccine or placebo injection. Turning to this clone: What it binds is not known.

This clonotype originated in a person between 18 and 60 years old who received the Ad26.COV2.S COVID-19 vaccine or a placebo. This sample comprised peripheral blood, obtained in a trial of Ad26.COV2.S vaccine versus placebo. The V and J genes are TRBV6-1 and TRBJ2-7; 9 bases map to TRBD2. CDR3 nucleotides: TGTGCCAGCAGTGAAGGGTATGTTAGCGGGGGAGACTACGAGCAGTACTTC. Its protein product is CASSEGYVSGGDYEQYF.